The 30 T cell receptor beta chains reported below all come from one sample, sequenced in a study of CD8+CD57+ T cells in acquired aplastic anemia. Genomic DNA templated the TCR beta VDJ and CDR3 profiling. TCRdb passed the reads through MiXCR, listing each CDR3 protein once. The profile covers 150,000 to 200,000 distinct CDR3 sequences, with 50% to 75% appearing a single time and roughly 46% taken by the ten largest. The sequenced sample was sorted CD4+, CD8+, or CD8+CD57+ T cells (not recorded which) from PBMCs. The receptors were sampled from a human donor with severe aplastic anemia or a healthy control (not recorded which).

This clonotype was seen more than once but under ten times. The genes are TRBV7-6 and TRBJ2-7, with a tentative D call TRBD2 (5 bases). The germline V gene encodes CDR1 SGHVS and CDR2 FNYEAQ. CDR3 size: 17 residues. V shed 0 bases and J shed 0 bases, with 15 bases lying between them. The CDR3 DNA reads as TGTGCCAGCAGCTTAGCGGCGTGGGAGTGGAGCTCCTACGAGCAGTACTTC. Protein: CASSLAAWEWSSYEQYF.

J is TRBJ1-1 and V is TRBV10-3, with D maybe TRBD1 (6 bases). The CDR3 is 13 residues long. Trimming pared 5 bases from V and 0 bases from J, leaving 7 bases between. Germline-derived CDR1 and CDR2 are ENHRY and SYGVKD. CDR3 DNA sequence: TGTGCCATCAGTACAGGGCTGAACACTGAAGCTTTCTTT. Translating gives CAISTGLNTEAFF.

This clonotype was observed many times. The chain is built from TRBV19 and TRBJ1-6; 7 positions agree with TRBD1. There are 13 residues in the CDR3. V lost 7 bases to trimming and J lost 8 bases; unmatched junction nucleotides: 5. The germline CDR1 and CDR2 sequences are LNHDA and SQIVND (reference sequence). The CDR3 DNA reads as TGTGCCAGTACACAGGGGCCGGATTCACCCCTCCACTTT. Translated, it gives CASTQGPDSPLHF.

The rearrangement joins TRBV4-3 to TRBJ2-3; 8 bases match TRBD2. The CDR3 is 16 amino acids. Losses at the gene ends were 4 bases for V and 2 bases for J; bases not matched to a gene: 8. From germline, CDR1 is LGHNA and CDR2 YSLEER. As DNA, the CDR3 is TGCGCCAGCAGCCTAACCCTAGCGGGTGACACAGATACGCAGTATTTT. Translated: CASSLTLAGDTDTQYF.

The J gene is TRBJ2-7, the V gene TRBV7-9; D is tentatively TRBD1 or TRBD2 (6 bases each). Looked up from germline, CDR1 is SEHNR and CDR2 is FQNEAQ (reference sequence). Trimming stripped 3 bases from V and 3 bases from J, with 12 bases between. The CDR3 loop spans 14 amino acids. The CDR3 loop is CASSLGGGVYEQYF. The CDR3 DNA sequence: TGTGCCAGCAGCTTGGGGGGCGGAGTCTACGAGCAGTACTTC.

This clonotype has a count of ten or more. One end of the junction varies from germline; a read error may be responsible. The rearrangement links TRBV24-1 to TRBJ2-2; possibly TRBD2 for D (5 bases). The CDR3 is 16 residues long. The germline CDR1 and CDR2 sequences are KGHDR and SFDVKD. CDR3 residues: CATSDSEGPNPGELFF. The CDR3 DNA reads TGTGCCACCAGTGATTCTGAGGGCCCGAACCCCGGGGAGCTGTTTTTT.

This clonotype was observed many times. This chain connects TRBV7-8 to TRBJ2-3; 10 bases agree with TRBD2. The ends lost 5 bases at V and 6 bases at J; junction bases unmatched: 11. Per germline, CDR1 SGHVS and CDR2 FQNEAQ. This CDR3 region has 16 residues. CDR3 in amino acids: CASSPTGLAIPDTQYF. CDR3 in DNA: TGTGCCAGCAGCCCTACGGGACTAGCGATTCCTGATACGCAGTATTTT.

The rearrangement links TRBV19 to TRBJ1-4; the D gene is possibly TRBD1 (5 bases). Germline values: CDR1 LNHDA, CDR2 SQIVND (reference sequence). The V gene lost 9 bases and the J gene lost 7 bases, with 15 bases spanning the gap. CDR3 length equals 13 residues. CDR3 DNA sequence: TGTGCCAGCAGCATGACAGAGGGTGAAAAACTGTTTTTT. It encodes CASSMTEGEKLFF.

The chain couples TRBV10-3 to TRBJ2-1; D may be TRBD1 (6 bases). The CDR3 has 15 residues. Germline V CDR1 and CDR2: ENHRY, SYGVKD. The V and J ends lost 6 bases and 0 bases respectively, with 12 bases between them. The chain's CDR3 is CAIRNTGSSYNEQFF. The CDR3 bases are TGTGCCATCAGAAACACAGGGAGCTCCTACAATGAGCAGTTCTTC.

Only one count was recorded for this clonotype. The chain has TRBV7-2 and TRBJ1-2; D may be TRBD1 (5 bases). The germline CDR1 and CDR2 sequences are SGHTA and FQGNSA. CDR3 length equals 14 residues. V lost 5 bases, J lost 8 bases, and 18 bases lay in between. CDR3 DNA sequence: TGTGCCAGCAGCGTGGGAGGGGTAGAAGGAGGCTACACCTTC. Amino acids: CASSVGGVEGGYTF.

This chain links TRBV9 with TRBJ2-3; D possibly corresponds to TRBD2 (6 bases). Germline V lookup: CDR1 SGDLS, CDR2 YYNGEE. Trimming pared 4 bases from V and 0 bases from J, leaving 21 bases between. The CDR3 has 18 residues. CDR3 coding DNA: TGTGCCAGCAGCCCCCGGGGGTGGGCGGTAGCTAGCACAGATACGCAGTATTTT. This sequence encodes CASSPRGWAVASTDTQYF.

V is TRBV2 and J is TRBJ1-5; D not resolved. Trimming cost V 6 bases and J 9 bases, with 18 bases left between them. The CDR3 runs 14 residues. Looked up from germline, CDR1 is SNHLY and CDR2 is FYNNEI. The CDR3 nucleotides are TGTGCCAGCAGGAACACCTTAAGAGGTCGGCCCCAGCATTTT. Translating gives CASRNTLRGRPQHF.

Turning to this clonotype: No conserved phenylalanine or tryptophan ends this CDR3, so it is likely a read error. V is TRBV12-3 or TRBV12-4 and J is TRBJ2-7, with unresolved D. This CDR3 has 11 residues. Trimming cost V 4 bases and J 10 bases, with 11 bases left between them. The CDR3 DNA is TGTGCCAGCAGTTCTGGGTACGGACAGTACTCC. The encoded protein is CASSSGYGQYS.

The CDR3 DNA follows: TGTGCCAGCAGCTTACAGGGAGGTTTCAATCAGCCCCAGCATTTT. Amino acids: CASSLQGGFNQPQHF. J is TRBJ1-5 and V is TRBV7-2; D perhaps matches TRBD1 (5 bases). This CDR3 has 15 amino acids. Germline CDR1 is SGHTA and CDR2 is FQGNSA. Trimming shortened V by 2 bases and J by 3 bases, and 11 bases separated the two germline ends.

The V call is TRBV4-3, the J call TRBJ2-7, with 7 bases fitting TRBD2. Germline CDR1 reads LGHNA; CDR2 reads YSLEER. V shed 4 bases and J 0 bases; nucleotides not matched to a gene: 6. The CDR3 is 15 residues long. The CDR3 coding sequence is TGCGCCAGCAGCCCAGGCCTAGCGGCCTCCTACGAGCAGTACTTC. Protein sequence: CASSPGLAASYEQYF.

This chain connects TRBV27 to TRBJ2-1; 7 nucleotides line up with TRBD1. CDR1 is MNHEY, CDR2 SMNVEV, per germline (reference sequence). V was pared by 0 bases and J by 2 bases, with 4 bases of the junction left unmatched. CDR3 length: 16 amino acids. The CDR3 DNA is TGTGCCAGCAGTTTATCGACAGGGAAACCCTACAATGAGCAGTTCTTC. It translates to CASSLSTGKPYNEQFF.

V gene TRBV6-1 combines with J gene TRBJ1-3; TRBD1 is a possible D gene (5 bases). V dropped 5 bases and J dropped 8 bases, with 13 bases sitting between them. The CDR3 contains 13 residues. In germline, CDR1 is MNHNS, CDR2 SASEGT. Here the CDR3 reads CASSTRDGDTIYF. DNA of the CDR3: TGTGCCAGCAGTACCCGGGACGGAGACACCATATATTTT.

This clonotype was observed a handful of times. The chain has TRBV7-3 and TRBJ2-5; D might be TRBD1 (6 bases). Germline V lookup: CDR1 SGHTA, CDR2 FQGTGA. There are 15 residues in the CDR3. Trimming removed 5 bases at V and 4 bases at J, with 17 bases between. The CDR3, as DNA: TGTGCCAGCAGCACGGGACAAGGGTACGGAGAGACCCAGTACTTC. Protein product: CASSTGQGYGETQYF.

The rearrangement uses TRBV19 and TRBJ2-5; TRBD2 matches at 8 bases. The trim removed 3 bases at V and 3 bases at J, leaving 9 bases unmatched. The CDR3 is 16 amino acids. The germline V gene encodes CDR1 LNHDA and CDR2 SQIVND (reference sequence). The CDR3 DNA sequence: TGTGCCAGTAGTATTGAGACTAGCGCGTACGAAGAGACCCAGTACTTC. Translated, it gives CASSIETSAYEETQYF.

This clonotype was counted at least ten times. This chain links TRBV30 with TRBJ1-5; maybe TRBD1 (5 bases). The germline CDR1 and CDR2 sequences are GTSNPN and SVGIG (reference sequence). Deletions cut 0 bases from V and 4 bases from J, with 7 bases between. The length of the CDR3 is 13 residues. CDR3 protein: CAWSVGVNQPQHF. The CDR3 DNA reads TGTGCCTGGAGTGTAGGGGTGAATCAGCCCCAGCATTTT.

V usage is TRBV10-3 and J usage is TRBJ1-3; possible D gene TRBD1, 5 bases. The CDR3 runs to 14 residues. CDR1 ENHRY and CDR2 SYGVKD come from the germline V gene. The V end lost 10 bases, the J end lost 2 bases, and 15 bases lay between the germline ends. The DNA for the CDR3 is TGTGCCACCCAGAGAGCGGGGGCTGGAAACACCATATATTTT. Translated, it gives CATQRAGAGNTIYF.

The chain links TRBV7-9 to TRBJ1-5; no clear D gene. Germline V lookup: CDR1 SEHNR, CDR2 FQNEAQ (reference sequence). The CDR3 contains 16 residues. With 5 bases removed from V and 0 bases from J, the gap between germline ends came to 14 bases. CDR3 sequence reads: CASSPPTDYSNQPQHF. The CDR3 coding sequence is TGTGCCAGCAGCCCTCCGACCGATTATAGCAATCAGCCCCAGCATTTT.

The chain joins TRBV6-1 to TRBJ1-3; no clear D gene. The V end lost 6 bases, the J end lost 15 bases, and 12 bases lay between the germline ends. The germline V gene encodes CDR1 MNHNS and CDR2 SASEGT. The CDR3 is 10 residues long. CDR3 residues: CASRPFDGYF. DNA for the CDR3: TGTGCCAGCAGACCGTTTGATGGATATTTT.

The sample holds a few counts of this clonotype. The chain couples TRBV15 to TRBJ2-7; no clear D gene. The CDR3 runs 13 residues. CDR1 is LNHNV, CDR2 YYDKDF, per germline (reference sequence). V was shortened by 3 bases and J by 11 bases, with 17 bases between the two germline ends. The CDR3 loop is CATSSRNGVLEYF. CDR3 nucleotide sequence: TGTGCCACCAGCAGCCGTAACGGTGTACTCGAGTACTTC. The full variable domain, completed using reference TRBV15 and TRBJ2-7, is DAMVIQNPRYQVTQFGKPVTLSCSQTLNHNVMYWYQQKSSQAPKLLFHYYDKDFNNEADTPDNFQSRRPNTSFCFLDIRSPGLGDTAMYLCATSSRNGVLEYFGPGTRLTVT.

This clonotype was observed many times. This chain uses TRBV12-5 with TRBJ1-5; no firm D call. From germline, CDR1 is LGHNT and CDR2 FRNRAP. CDR3 length: 13 residues. Between the trimmed V and J ends, which lost 6 bases and 0 bases, there was a span of 6 bases. For the CDR3, the DNA is TGTGCTAGTGGCGAAGATAGCAATCAGCCCCAGCATTTT. Protein: CASGEDSNQPQHF.

V usage is TRBV5-6 and J usage is TRBJ2-1; TRBD1 or TRBD2 may be the D gene (5 bases each). Looked up from germline, CDR1 is SGHDT and CDR2 is YYEEEE. Deletions cut 6 bases from V and 6 bases from J, with 10 bases between. The CDR3 contains 12 residues. CDR3 DNA sequence: TGTGCCAGCATTGGGGGTGGCAATGAGCAGTTCTTC. Translation: CASIGGGNEQFF.

The CDR3 here is CATSESGTGHSHEQYF. As DNA, the CDR3 is TGTGCCACCAGTGAGTCCGGGACAGGGCATTCCCACGAGCAGTACTTC. The chain recombines TRBV24-1 with TRBJ2-7, with TRBD1 matching 9 bases. From germline, CDR1 is KGHDR and CDR2 SFDVKD. Losses at the gene ends were 4 bases for V and 5 bases for J; bases not matched to a gene: 11. This CDR3 contains 16 residues.

V and J are TRBV19 and TRBJ2-7; the match to TRBD2 covers 12 bases. Trimming at V came to 3 bases and at J to 2 bases, leaving 2 bases not matched to a gene. This CDR3 has 15 residues. Germline V gene sequence: CDR1 LNHDA, CDR2 SQIVND (reference sequence). The CDR3 reads CASSMLAGGTYEQYF. In DNA form, the CDR3 reads TGTGCCAGTAGTATGCTAGCGGGAGGGACCTACGAGCAGTACTTC.

The chain couples TRBV20-1 to TRBJ1-1; D is possibly TRBD1 (5 bases). V lost 1 base and J 10 bases, leaving 10 bases between the germline ends. CDR1 DFQATT and CDR2 SNEGSKA come from the germline V gene (reference sequence). The CDR3 has 11 amino acids. The chain's CDR3 is CSARVGVAAFF. CDR3 in DNA: TGCAGTGCTAGAGTGGGGGTTGCAGCTTTCTTT.

In this sample, this clonotype turned up many times. The rearrangement joins TRBV2 to TRBJ1-1; maybe TRBD1 (5 bases). Germline CDR1 is SNHLY and CDR2 is FYNNEI. CDR3 length: 13 residues. CDR3: CAARGEGNTEAFF. For the CDR3, the DNA is TGTGCAGCACGGGGGGAGGGGAACACTGAAGCTTTCTTT.